These 7 T cell receptor beta chains were sequenced from one sample in a study of blood T cell repertoires in COVID-19. This table comes from immunoSEQ multiplex PCR, and its TCRdb copy is limited to in-frame clones, with some not included. This repertoire shows just over 650,000 clones, 85% to 90% found once; its top ten account for around 0.3%. Sample: peripheral blood. The source is a woman aged 18-29 years with acute or convalescent COVID-19.

Here the CDR3 DNA reads TGTGCCAGCAGCACCCAGGGGATCTACGACTATGGCTACACCTTC. It codes for CASSTQGIYDYGYTF. The rearrangement joins TRBV6-5 to TRBJ1-2; D is perhaps TRBD1 (6 bases). The germline V gene encodes CDR1 MNHEY and CDR2 SVGAGI. The CDR3 runs 15 residues. V was clipped by 6 bases and J by 3 bases, with 17 bases between them.

This clone appeared a single time. The chain links TRBV27 to TRBJ1-6, with D hard to call. This CDR3 is 14 amino acids long. V lost 7 bases to trimming and J lost 6 bases, with 13 bases between them. Germline loops: CDR1 MNHEY, CDR2 SMNVEV (reference sequence). CDR3 DNA: TGTGCCAGCAAAGAGGAGCTGCCTAATTCACCCCTCCACTTT. As protein: CASKEELPNSPLHF.

This clone occurred once. Other DNA sequences within the sample encode an identical CDR3. The chain uses TRBV3-1 (or the pseudogene TRBV3-2) and TRBJ2-7, with D uncertain. The CDR3 consists of 11 residues. CDR1 and CDR2 (germline): LGHDT, YNNKEL (reference sequence). V was shortened by 3 bases and J by 4 bases, with 4 bases between the two germline ends. CDR3 sequence: CASSHGYEQYF. The CDR3 DNA reads TGTGCCAGCAGCCACGGGTACGAGCAGTACTTC.

CDR3 coding DNA: TGTGCCAGCAGCGCGTCAGGGGCCCTCCGGGGATATGGCTACACCTTC. Residues: CASSASGALRGYGYTF. The rearrangement uses TRBV7-8 and TRBJ1-2; a possible D gene is TRBD1 (6 bases). The germline V and J ends were trimmed by 5 bases and 5 bases, with 21 bases remaining between them. The germline V gene has CDR1 SGHVS and CDR2 FQNEAQ. The CDR3 covers 16 residues.

The chain is built from TRBV5-1 and TRBJ2-7, with 7 nucleotides matching TRBD1. The junction had 9 bases not matched to a gene; V was cut back by 5 bases and J by 1 base. The CDR3 extends over 15 amino acids. In germline, CDR1 is SGHRS, CDR2 YFSETQ. CDR3 amino acids: CASRPGWDSSYEQYF. The CDR3 bases are TGCGCCAGCAGACCAGGGTGGGACAGTTCCTACGAGCAGTACTTC.

The V call is TRBV10-3, the J call TRBJ1-1; D perhaps matches TRBD1 (5 bases). The ends were cut back, 4 bases at V and 1 base at J, with 7 bases in the middle. Germline CDR1 ENHRY, CDR2 SYGVKD. The CDR3 totals 13 residues. CDR3 sequence reads: CAISGGQNTEAFF. The DNA for the CDR3 is TGTGCCATCAGTGGAGGACAGAACACTGAAGCTTTCTTT.

The rearrangement joins TRBV10-3 to TRBJ2-1; TRBD1 matches 10 bases. J gave up 6 bases and V 6 bases, and 5 bases lay outside the gene matches. The CDR3 has 14 residues. In germline, CDR1 is ENHRY, CDR2 SYGVKD. CDR3 sequence: CAIRDRGARNEQFF. The CDR3 nucleotides are TGTGCCATCAGGGACAGGGGGGCCCGCAATGAGCAGTTCTTC.